This TCR beta chain was sequenced during a study of a mutant IDH1 vaccine in newly diagnosed glioma. Turning to the study itself: In some groups vaccination began 4-6 weeks post-radiotherapy; others received it with temozolomide. Points from the study as a whole: In 85% to 95% of patients, immune responses induced by the vaccine occurred.

Time point of the sample: week 11, during vaccination. Doses of 300 ug of mutant IDH1 20-mer peptide were given with topical imiquimod. As concerns this clone: What it recognizes is unknown.

Produced via immunoSEQ multiplex PCR; TCRdb's table is partial and in-frame only. The sample holds some 22,000 clones, about 80% seen once. The trim removed 5 bases at V and 7 bases at J, leaving 8 bases unmatched. The CDR3 loop spans 15 amino acids. Per germline, CDR1 SGHVS and CDR2 FQNEAQ. Specimen: PBMCs, collected from a glioma patient whose treatment included an IDH1 peptide vaccine. This receptor was obtained from a man aged 40-50 years with glioma. This chain connects TRBV7-8 to TRBJ1-4, with 9 bases aligning to TRBD1. DNA of the CDR3: TGTGCCAGCAGCCCCCGGGACAGGGAGGTTGAAAAACTGTTTTTT. It is translated as CASSPRDREVEKLFF.